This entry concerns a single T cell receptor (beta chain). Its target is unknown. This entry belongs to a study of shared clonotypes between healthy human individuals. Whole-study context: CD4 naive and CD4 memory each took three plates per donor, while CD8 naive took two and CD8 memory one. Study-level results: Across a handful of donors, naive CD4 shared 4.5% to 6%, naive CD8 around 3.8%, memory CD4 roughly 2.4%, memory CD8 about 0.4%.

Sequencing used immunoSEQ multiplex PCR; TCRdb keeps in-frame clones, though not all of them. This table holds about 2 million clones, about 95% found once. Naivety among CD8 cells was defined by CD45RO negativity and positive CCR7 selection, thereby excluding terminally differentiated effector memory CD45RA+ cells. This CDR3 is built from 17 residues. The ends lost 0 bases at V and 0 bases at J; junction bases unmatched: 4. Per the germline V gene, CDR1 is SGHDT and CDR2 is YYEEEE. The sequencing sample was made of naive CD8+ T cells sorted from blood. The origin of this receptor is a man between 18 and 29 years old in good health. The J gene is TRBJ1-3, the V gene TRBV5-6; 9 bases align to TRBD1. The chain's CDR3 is CASSLGWTGVSGNTIYF. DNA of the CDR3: TGTGCCAGCAGCTTGGGTTGGACAGGGGTCTCTGGAAACACCATATATTTT.